This TCR beta chain is drawn from a study of blood T cell repertoires in COVID-19. Study details: Spain, Italy and the United States supplied samples that represented acute and convalescent COVID-19.

Original handling: By means of reference gene primer amplification, nucleated cell counts were estimated. Here immunoSEQ multiplex PCR was the method, and the copy in TCRdb shows in-frame clones only, minus some. The D gene and trimming were derived from the DNA, and the V and J assignments and clone size from that table. Of under 85,000 clones in the sample, under 85% are singletons; the top ten hold over 9.5%. This CDR3 comprises 12 residues. CDR1 is LNHDA, CDR2 SQIVND, per germline (reference sequence). Deletions cut 5 bases from V and 12 bases from J, with 11 bases between. The V and J genes are TRBV19 and TRBJ1-6; no clear D. The source of this sequence is a human donor in a cohort sampled during active COVID-19. Material: peripheral blood. The CDR3: CASSRAEGPLHF. The CDR3 nucleotides read TGTGCCAGTAGTCGAGCGGAAGGACCCCTCCACTTT.